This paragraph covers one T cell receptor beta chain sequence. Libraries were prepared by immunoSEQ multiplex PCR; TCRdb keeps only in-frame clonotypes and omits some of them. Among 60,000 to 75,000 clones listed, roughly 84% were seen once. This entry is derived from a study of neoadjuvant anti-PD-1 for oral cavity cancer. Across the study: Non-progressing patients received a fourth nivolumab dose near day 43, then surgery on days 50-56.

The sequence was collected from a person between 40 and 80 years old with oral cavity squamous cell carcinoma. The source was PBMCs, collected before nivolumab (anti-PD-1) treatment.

CDR3 nucleotide sequence: TGTGCCAGCAGCTTGGAGGCGCGCAGCAACTATGGCTACACCTTC. Its translation: CASSLEARSNYGYTF. The rearrangement links TRBV5-6 to TRBJ1-2; D is undetermined. The CDR3 totals 15 residues. Deletions cut 0 bases from V and 2 bases from J, with 11 bases between. Germline V CDR1 and CDR2: SGHDT, YYEEEE.